This T cell receptor (beta chain) appears in the sequencing data of a study of memory CD4+ T cells and cytomegalovirus serostatus. Study-wide background: This sample comes from healthy Belgian adults, roughly nine CMV seropositive, approximately 22 seronegative. Study-level points and caveats: Of under 200 reported CMV TCRbeta sequences, 55 to 80 were found in memory CD4+ repertoires.

In the original workflow: Out-of-frame sequences were removed, leaving about 2,300,000 distinct TCRbeta sequences. Method: immunoSEQ multiplex PCR; TCRdb's copy keeps in-frame clones and lacks some. V and J calls and clone size are given by that table; D and trimming were obtained from the DNA. This sample has under 70,000 clones, with roughly 81% found just once. This CDR3 is 19 amino acids long. Trimming cost V 4 bases and J 4 bases; bases outside gene matches: 12. Germline values: CDR1 SGHAT, CDR2 FQNNGV. With respect to this clone: As yet, its antigen is unknown.

Single viable CD3+CD4+CD8-CD45RO+ cells were sorted as the memory CD4+ T cells. The chain is built from TRBV11-2 and TRBJ2-1; 14 nucleotides agree with TRBD2. Source material: memory CD4+ T cells from blood. This TCR came from an adult in good health and CMV-seronegative. The CDR3 DNA sequence: TGTGCCAGCAGCTCACCGGGACTAGCGGGAGTTCAAACATACAATGAGCAGTTCTTC. It codes for CASSSPGLAGVQTYNEQFF.